This T cell receptor (beta chain) was identified in a study of cytomegalovirus exposure and HLA in healthy donors. The overall study: From HLA-typed donors, an early data release held tens of millions of unique TCRs. General study findings and limits: Owing to their indistinguishability, certain V segments, notably TRBV6-2 and TRBV6-3, were excluded.

Concerning this clone: Its target is unknown.

This CDR3 is built from 17 residues. From germline, CDR1 is LNHDA and CDR2 SQIVND (reference sequence). Between the trimmed V and J ends, which lost 7 bases and 7 bases, there was a span of 28 bases. Primers for the PCR totalled 60 Vbeta and 13 Jbeta. The assay was immunoSEQ multiplex PCR, and TCRdb's table has in-frame clones only and misses some. The repertoire holds some 130,000 clones, about 61% seen once, with 2% to 2.5% in the top ten. This receptor was taken from a woman aged 40 to 50 in good health and CMV-seronegative. Material for sequencing was PBMCs. V and J are TRBV19 and TRBJ1-2; D call uncertain. CDR3 coding DNA: TGTGCCAGTACCACCAAGGGCCAGGCGAGAGCGACTATTGGCTACACCTTC. This codes for CASTTKGQARATIGYTF.